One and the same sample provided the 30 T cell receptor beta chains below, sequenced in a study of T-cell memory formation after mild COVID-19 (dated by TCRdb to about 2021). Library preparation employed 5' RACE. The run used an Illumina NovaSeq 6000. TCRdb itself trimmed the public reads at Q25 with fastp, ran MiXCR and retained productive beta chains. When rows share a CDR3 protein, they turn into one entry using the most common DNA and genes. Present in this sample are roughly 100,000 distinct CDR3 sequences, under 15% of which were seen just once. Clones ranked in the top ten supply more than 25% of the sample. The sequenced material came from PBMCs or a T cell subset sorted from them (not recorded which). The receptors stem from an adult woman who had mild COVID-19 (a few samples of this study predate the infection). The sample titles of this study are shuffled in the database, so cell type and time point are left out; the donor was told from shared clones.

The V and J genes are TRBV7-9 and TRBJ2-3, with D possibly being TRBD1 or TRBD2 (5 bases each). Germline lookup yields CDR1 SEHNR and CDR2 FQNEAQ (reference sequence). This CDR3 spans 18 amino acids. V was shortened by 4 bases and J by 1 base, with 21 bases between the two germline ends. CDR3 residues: CASSSTITSGTGTDTQYF. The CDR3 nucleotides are TGTGCCAGCAGCTCAACTATTACATCCGGGACGGGCACAGATACGCAGTATTTT.

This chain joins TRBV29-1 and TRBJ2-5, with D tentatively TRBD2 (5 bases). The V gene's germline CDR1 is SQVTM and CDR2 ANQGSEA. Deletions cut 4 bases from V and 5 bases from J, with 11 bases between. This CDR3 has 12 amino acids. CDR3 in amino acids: CSVVWGEETQYF. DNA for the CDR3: TGCAGCGTTGTATGGGGAGAGGAGACCCAGTACTTC.

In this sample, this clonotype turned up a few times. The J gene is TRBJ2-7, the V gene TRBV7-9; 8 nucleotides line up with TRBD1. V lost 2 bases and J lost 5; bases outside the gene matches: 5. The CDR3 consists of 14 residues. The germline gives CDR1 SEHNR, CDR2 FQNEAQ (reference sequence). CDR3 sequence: CASSLRQGIDEQYF. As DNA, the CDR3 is TGTGCCAGCAGCTTAAGACAGGGGATCGACGAGCAGTACTTC.

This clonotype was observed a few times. The chain's CDR3 is CASSPLGGTDSYEQYF. The CDR3 DNA reads as TGTGCCAGCAGCCCCTTAGGGGGGACAGATTCCTACGAGCAGTACTTC. The rearrangement uses TRBV7-9 and TRBJ2-7, with D perhaps matching TRBD1 (7 bases). Trimming pared 5 bases from V and 1 base from J, leaving 18 bases between. CDR3 length: 16 residues. In germline, CDR1 is SEHNR, CDR2 FQNEAQ (reference sequence).

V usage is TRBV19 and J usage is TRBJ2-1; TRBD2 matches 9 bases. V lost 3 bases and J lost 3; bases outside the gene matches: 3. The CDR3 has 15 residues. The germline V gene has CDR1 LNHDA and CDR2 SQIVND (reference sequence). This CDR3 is CASSIAGGLYNEQFF. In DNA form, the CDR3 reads TGTGCCAGTAGTATTGCGGGGGGGCTCTACAATGAGCAGTTCTTC.

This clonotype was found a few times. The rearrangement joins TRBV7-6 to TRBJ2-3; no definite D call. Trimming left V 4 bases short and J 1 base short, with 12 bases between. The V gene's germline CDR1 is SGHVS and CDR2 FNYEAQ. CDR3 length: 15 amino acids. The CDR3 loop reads CASSYLSGGTDTQYF. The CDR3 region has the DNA TGTGCCAGCAGCTACCTGTCTGGGGGCACAGATACGCAGTATTTT. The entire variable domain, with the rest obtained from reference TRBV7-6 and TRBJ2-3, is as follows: GAGVSQSPRYKVTKRGQDVALRCDPISGHVSLYWYRQALGQGPEFLTYFNYEAQQDKSGLPNDRFSAERPEGSISTLTIQRTEQRDSAMYRCASSYLSGGTDTQYFGPGTRLTVL.

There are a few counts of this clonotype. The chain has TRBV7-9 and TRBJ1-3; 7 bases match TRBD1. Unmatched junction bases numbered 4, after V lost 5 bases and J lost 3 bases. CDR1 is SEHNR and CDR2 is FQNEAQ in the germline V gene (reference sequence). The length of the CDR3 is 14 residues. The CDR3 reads CASSPQGNGNTIYF. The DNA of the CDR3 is TGTGCCAGCAGCCCACAGGGGAATGGAAACACCATATATTTT.

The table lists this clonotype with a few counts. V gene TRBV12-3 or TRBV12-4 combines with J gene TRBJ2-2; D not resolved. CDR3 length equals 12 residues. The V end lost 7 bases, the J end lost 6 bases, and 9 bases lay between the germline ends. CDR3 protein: CASILGPGELFF. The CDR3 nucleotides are TGTGCCAGCATCCTCGGCCCCGGGGAGCTGTTTTTT.

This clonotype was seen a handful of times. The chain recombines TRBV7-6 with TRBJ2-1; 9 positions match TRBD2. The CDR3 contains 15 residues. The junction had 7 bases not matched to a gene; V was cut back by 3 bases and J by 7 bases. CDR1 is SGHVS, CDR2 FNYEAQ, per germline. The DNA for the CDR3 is TGTGCCAGCAGCTTGCCTAGCGGGAATGTAAATGAGCAGTTCTTC. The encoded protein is CASSLPSGNVNEQFF. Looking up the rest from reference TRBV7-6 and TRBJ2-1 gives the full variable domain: GAGVSQSPRYKVTKRGQDVALRCDPISGHVSLYWYRQALGQGPEFLTYFNYEAQQDKSGLPNDRFSAERPEGSISTLTIQRTEQRDSAMYRCASSLPSGNVNEQFFGPGTRLTVL.

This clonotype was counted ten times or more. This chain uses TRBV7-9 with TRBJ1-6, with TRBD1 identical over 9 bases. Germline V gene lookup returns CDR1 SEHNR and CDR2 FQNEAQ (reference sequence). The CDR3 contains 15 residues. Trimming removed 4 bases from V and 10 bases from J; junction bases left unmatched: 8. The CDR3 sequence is CASSSGTGFGSPLHF. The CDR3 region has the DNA TGTGCCAGCAGCTCAGGGACAGGGTTTGGATCACCCCTCCACTTT.

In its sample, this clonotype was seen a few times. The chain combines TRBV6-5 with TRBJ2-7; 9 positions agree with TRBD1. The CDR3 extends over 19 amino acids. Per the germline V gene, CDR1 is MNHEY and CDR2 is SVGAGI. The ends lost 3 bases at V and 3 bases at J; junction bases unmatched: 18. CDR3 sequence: CASSYMGQGSGEWYYEQYF. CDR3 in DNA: TGTGCCAGCAGTTATATGGGACAGGGCTCGGGGGAGTGGTACTACGAGCAGTACTTC.

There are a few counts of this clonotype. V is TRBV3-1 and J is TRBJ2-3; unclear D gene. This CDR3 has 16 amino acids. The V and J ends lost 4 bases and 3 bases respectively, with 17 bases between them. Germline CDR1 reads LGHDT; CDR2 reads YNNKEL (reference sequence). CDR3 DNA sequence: TGTGCCAGCAGCCCCGCAGCCTACCATCCGACAGATACGCAGTATTTT. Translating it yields CASSPAAYHPTDTQYF.

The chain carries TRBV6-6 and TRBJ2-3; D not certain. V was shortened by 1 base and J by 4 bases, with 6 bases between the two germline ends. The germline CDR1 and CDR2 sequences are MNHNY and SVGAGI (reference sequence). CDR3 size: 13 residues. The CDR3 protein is CASSYLPADTQYF. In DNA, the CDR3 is TGTGCCAGCAGTTACTTGCCCGCAGATACGCAGTATTTT.

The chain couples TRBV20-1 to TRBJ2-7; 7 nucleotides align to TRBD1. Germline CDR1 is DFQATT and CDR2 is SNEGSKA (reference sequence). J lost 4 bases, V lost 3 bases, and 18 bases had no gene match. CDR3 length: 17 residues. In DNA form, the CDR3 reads TGCAGTGCTAGCCTCCACGATACAGGGGTTTTGAGGTACGAGCAGTACTTC. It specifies CSASLHDTGVLRYEQYF.

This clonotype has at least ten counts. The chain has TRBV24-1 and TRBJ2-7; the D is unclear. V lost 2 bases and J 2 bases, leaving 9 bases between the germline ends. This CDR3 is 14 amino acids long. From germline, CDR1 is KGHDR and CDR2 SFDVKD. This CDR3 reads CATSDSGAAYEQYF. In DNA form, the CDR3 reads TGTGCCACCAGTGATTCCGGAGCTGCCTACGAGCAGTACTTC.

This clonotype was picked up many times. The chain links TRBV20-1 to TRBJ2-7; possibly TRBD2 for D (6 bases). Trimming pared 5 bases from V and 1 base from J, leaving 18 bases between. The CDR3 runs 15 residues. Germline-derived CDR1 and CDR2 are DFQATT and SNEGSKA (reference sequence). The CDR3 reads CSAPLRELISYEQYF. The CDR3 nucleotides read TGCAGTGCTCCCCTACGGGAGTTGATTTCCTACGAGCAGTACTTC.

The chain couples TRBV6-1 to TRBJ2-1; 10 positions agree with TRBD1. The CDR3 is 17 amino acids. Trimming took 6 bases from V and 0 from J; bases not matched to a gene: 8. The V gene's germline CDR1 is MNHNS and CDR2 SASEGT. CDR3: CASSGRRTGGSYNEQFF. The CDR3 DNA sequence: TGTGCCAGCAGCGGCCGTCGGACAGGGGGCTCCTACAATGAGCAGTTCTTC.

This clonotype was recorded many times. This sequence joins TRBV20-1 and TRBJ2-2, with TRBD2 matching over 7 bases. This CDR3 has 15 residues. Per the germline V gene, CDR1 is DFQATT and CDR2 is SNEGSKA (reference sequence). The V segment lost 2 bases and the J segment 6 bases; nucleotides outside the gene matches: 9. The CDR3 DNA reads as TGCAGTGCTAGACCCCCGGGAGGTCAGTCCGGGGAGCTGTTTTTT. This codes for CSARPPGGQSGELFF.

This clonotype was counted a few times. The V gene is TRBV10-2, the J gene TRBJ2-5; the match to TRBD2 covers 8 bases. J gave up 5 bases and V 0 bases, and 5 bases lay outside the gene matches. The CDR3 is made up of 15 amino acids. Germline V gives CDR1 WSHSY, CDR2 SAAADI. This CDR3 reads CASSESIAGHETQYF. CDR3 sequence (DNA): TGCGCCAGCAGTGAGTCGATAGCGGGGCATGAGACCCAGTACTTC.

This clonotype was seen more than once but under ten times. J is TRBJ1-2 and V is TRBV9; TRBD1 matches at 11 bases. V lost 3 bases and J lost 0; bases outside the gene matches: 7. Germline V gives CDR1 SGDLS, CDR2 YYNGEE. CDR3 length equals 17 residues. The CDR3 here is CASSDPGQGVPNYGYTF. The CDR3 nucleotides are TGTGCCAGCAGCGATCCGGGACAGGGGGTCCCTAACTATGGCTACACCTTC.

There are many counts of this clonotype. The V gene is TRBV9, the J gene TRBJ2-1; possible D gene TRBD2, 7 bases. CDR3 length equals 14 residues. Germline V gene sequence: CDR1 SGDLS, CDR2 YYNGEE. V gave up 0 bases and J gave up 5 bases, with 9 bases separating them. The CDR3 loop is CASSVAGGHNEQFF. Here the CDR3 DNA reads TGTGCCAGCAGCGTAGCGGGGGGCCACAATGAGCAGTTCTTC. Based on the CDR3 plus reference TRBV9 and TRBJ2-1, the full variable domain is DSGVTQTPKHLITATGQRVTLRCSPRSGDLSVYWYQQSLDQGLQFLIQYYNGEERAKGNILERFSAQQFPDLHSELNLSSLELGDSALYFCASSVAGGHNEQFFGPGTRLTVL.

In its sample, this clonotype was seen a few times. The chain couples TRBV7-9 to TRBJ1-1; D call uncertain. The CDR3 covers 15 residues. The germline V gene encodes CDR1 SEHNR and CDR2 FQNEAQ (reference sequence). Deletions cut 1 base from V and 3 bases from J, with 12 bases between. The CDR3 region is CASSLVSAQDTEAFF. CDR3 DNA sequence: TGTGCCAGCAGCTTAGTATCCGCCCAGGACACTGAAGCTTTCTTT.

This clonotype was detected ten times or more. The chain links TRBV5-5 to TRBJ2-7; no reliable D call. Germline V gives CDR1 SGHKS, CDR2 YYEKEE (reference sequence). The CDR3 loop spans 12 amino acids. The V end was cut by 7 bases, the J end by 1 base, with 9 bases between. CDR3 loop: CASDSASYEQYF. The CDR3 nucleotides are TGTGCCAGCGATTCCGCATCCTACGAGCAGTACTTC.

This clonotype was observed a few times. CDR3 sequence: CASSLSTLSGGRSYEQYF. CDR3 nucleotide sequence: TGTGCCAGCAGCTTATCAACGCTTAGCGGGGGCCGCTCCTACGAGCAGTACTTC. This chain joins TRBV7-6 and TRBJ2-7; 9 bases are a match to TRBD2. V lost 2 bases and J lost 0; bases outside the gene matches: 11. The germline CDR1 and CDR2 sequences are SGHVS and FNYEAQ. CDR3 length: 18 amino acids.

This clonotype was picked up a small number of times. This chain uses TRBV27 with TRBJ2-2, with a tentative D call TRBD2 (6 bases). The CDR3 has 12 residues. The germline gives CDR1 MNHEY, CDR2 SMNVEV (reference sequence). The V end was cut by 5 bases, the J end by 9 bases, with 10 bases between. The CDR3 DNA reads TGTGCCAGCAGTGGAGGGGTGAGGGAGCTGTTTTTT. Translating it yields CASSGGVRELFF.

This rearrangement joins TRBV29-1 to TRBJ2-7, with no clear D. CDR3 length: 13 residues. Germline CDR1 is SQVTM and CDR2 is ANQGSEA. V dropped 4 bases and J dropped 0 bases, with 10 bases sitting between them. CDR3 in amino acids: CSVGQLSSYEQYF. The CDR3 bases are TGCAGCGTTGGACAACTGAGCTCCTACGAGCAGTACTTC.

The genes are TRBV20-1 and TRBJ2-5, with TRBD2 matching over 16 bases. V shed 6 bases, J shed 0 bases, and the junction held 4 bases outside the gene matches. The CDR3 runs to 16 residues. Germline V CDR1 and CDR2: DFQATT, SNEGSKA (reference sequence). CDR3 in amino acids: CSAMGLAGGDQETQYF. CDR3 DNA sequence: TGCAGTGCGATGGGACTAGCGGGGGGGGACCAAGAGACCCAGTACTTC.

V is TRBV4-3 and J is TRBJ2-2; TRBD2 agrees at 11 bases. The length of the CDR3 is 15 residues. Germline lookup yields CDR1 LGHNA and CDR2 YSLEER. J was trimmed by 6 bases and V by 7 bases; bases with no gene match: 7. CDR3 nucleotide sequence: TGCGCCAGCACAAGAACTAGCGGGAGTTCCGGGGAGCTGTTTTTT. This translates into CASTRTSGSSGELFF.

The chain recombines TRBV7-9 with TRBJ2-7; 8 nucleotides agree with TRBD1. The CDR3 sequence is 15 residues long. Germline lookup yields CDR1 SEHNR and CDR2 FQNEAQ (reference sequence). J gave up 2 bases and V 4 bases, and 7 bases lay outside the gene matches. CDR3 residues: CASSSGGTGAYEQYF. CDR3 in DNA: TGTGCCAGCAGCTCTGGGGGGACAGGAGCCTACGAGCAGTACTTC.

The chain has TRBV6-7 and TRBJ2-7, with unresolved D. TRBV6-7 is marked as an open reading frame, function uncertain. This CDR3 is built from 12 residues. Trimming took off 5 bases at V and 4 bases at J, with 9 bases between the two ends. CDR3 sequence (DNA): TGTGCCAGCAGTCCCCACTGGTACGAGCAGTACTTC. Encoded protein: CASSPHWYEQYF.